Listed below are T cell receptor beta chains from one sample, sequenced in a study of CD8 T cells in ankylosing spondylitis. MiXCR, run by TCRdb on the 5' RACE reads, gives a single entry per CDR3 protein. Of over 600,000 distinct CDR3 sequences listed, around 17% were seen once; the top ten hold over 15%. Sequenced sample: blood, either unsorted or a sorted T cell fraction (not recorded which). Source of these receptors: a male donor with ankylosing spondylitis. Both conserved end residues are part of each CDR3. The D gene is left open where the match is weak. A clone size is listed for some rows: how often the clone was seen (once, few, many), or a class if it is expanded.

v_call: TRBV28
d_call: .
j_call: TRBJ2-1
clone_size: few
cdr3_aa: CASRTTGSYNEQFF
cdr3_nt: TGTGCCAGCAGGACGACAGGATCCTACAATGAGCAGTTCTTC

v_call: TRBV12-3/TRBV12-4
d_call: .
j_call: TRBJ2-5
clone_size: .
cdr3_aa: CASSFNGVRETQYF
cdr3_nt: TGTGCCAGCAGTTTTAATGGGGTAAGAGAGACCCAGTACTTC

v_call: TRBV5-1
d_call: .
j_call: TRBJ2-3
clone_size: .
cdr3_aa: CASSSPGSGTDTQYF
cdr3_nt: TGCGCCAGCAGCTCTCCGGGTTCCGGCACAGATACGCAGTATTTT

v_call: TRBV20-1
d_call: TRBD2
j_call: TRBJ2-1
clone_size: .
cdr3_aa: CSAQTSASYNEQFF
cdr3_nt: TGCAGTGCTCAGACTAGCGCCTCCTACAATGAGCAGTTCTTC

v_call: TRBV5-6
d_call: .
j_call: TRBJ1-2
clone_size: .
cdr3_aa: CASSLEGPGANYGYTF
cdr3_nt: TGTGCCAGCAGCTTGGAGGGTCCGGGGGCGAACTATGGCTACACCTTC

v_call: TRBV20-1
d_call: .
j_call: TRBJ1-3
clone_size: few
cdr3_aa: CSAAGGKGSIYF
cdr3_nt: TGCAGTGCGGCCGGGGGGAAGGGGTCCATATATTTT

v_call: TRBV12-3/TRBV12-4
d_call: TRBD2
j_call: TRBJ2-2
clone_size: .
cdr3_aa: CASTPTWLAGVVGELFF
cdr3_nt: TGTGCCAGCACCCCCACCTGGCTAGCGGGAGTTGTCGGGGAGCTGTTTTTT

v_call: TRBV12-3/TRBV12-4
d_call: TRBD2
j_call: TRBJ2-1
clone_size: few
cdr3_aa: CASTPVLAGGGNEQFF
cdr3_nt: TGTGCCAGCACCCCAGTGCTAGCGGGAGGGGGCAATGAGCAGTTCTTC

v_call: TRBV12-3/TRBV12-4
d_call: .
j_call: TRBJ2-7
clone_size: few
cdr3_aa: CASSLGSVNEQYF
cdr3_nt: TGTGCCAGCAGTTTGGGTAGCGTTAACGAGCAGTACTTC

v_call: TRBV10-3
d_call: .
j_call: TRBJ1-5
clone_size: few
cdr3_aa: CATRETGSNQPQHF
cdr3_nt: TGTGCCACCCGGGAGACAGGCTCCAATCAGCCCCAGCATTTT

v_call: TRBV29-1
d_call: TRBD1
j_call: TRBJ2-1
clone_size: .
cdr3_aa: CSVGTGVVNNEQFF
cdr3_nt: TGCAGCGTGGGGACAGGGGTGGTGAACAATGAGCAGTTCTTC

v_call: TRBV9
d_call: .
j_call: TRBJ1-6
clone_size: .
cdr3_aa: CASSVVSDNSPLHF
cdr3_nt: TGTGCCAGCAGCGTAGTGTCTGATAATTCACCCCTCCACTTT

v_call: TRBV29-1
d_call: TRBD1
j_call: TRBJ1-1
clone_size: few
cdr3_aa: CSGSTTGETEAFF
cdr3_nt: TGCAGCGGATCGACGACAGGGGAGACTGAAGCTTTCTTT

v_call: TRBV7-8
d_call: .
j_call: TRBJ2-3
clone_size: few
cdr3_aa: CASSLRGPADTQYF
cdr3_nt: TGTGCCAGCAGCTTACGCGGTCCAGCAGATACGCAGTATTTT

v_call: TRBV7-9
d_call: .
j_call: TRBJ2-7
clone_size: .
cdr3_aa: CASSLEWWEQYF
cdr3_nt: TGTGCCAGCAGCTTAGAATGGTGGGAGCAGTACTTC

v_call: TRBV20-1
d_call: .
j_call: TRBJ2-6
clone_size: .
cdr3_aa: CSASSSGANVLTF
cdr3_nt: TGCAGTGCTAGTAGCTCTGGGGCCAACGTCCTGACTTTC

v_call: TRBV20-1
d_call: TRBD2
j_call: TRBJ2-2
clone_size: few
cdr3_aa: CSARGLAGAGELFF
cdr3_nt: TGCAGTGCTAGAGGACTAGCGGGAGCCGGGGAGCTGTTTTTT

v_call: TRBV5-1
d_call: TRBD1
j_call: TRBJ1-2
clone_size: .
cdr3_aa: CASNPTGGADGSLGYTF
cdr3_nt: TGCGCCAGCAACCCGACAGGGGGCGCAGACGGGAGTCTTGGCTACACCTTC

v_call: TRBV4-1
d_call: .
j_call: TRBJ2-2
clone_size: .
cdr3_aa: CASSLSWGYTGELFF
cdr3_nt: TGCGCCAGCAGCCTCTCGTGGGGATACACCGGGGAGCTGTTTTTT

v_call: TRBV9
d_call: TRBD1
j_call: TRBJ2-7
clone_size: .
cdr3_aa: CASPWRPGQGRGGETYEQYF
cdr3_nt: TGTGCCAGCCCCTGGCGACCGGGACAGGGGCGCGGCGGGGAGACCTACGAGCAGTACTTC

v_call: TRBV25-1
d_call: .
j_call: TRBJ1-5
clone_size: few
cdr3_aa: CASSGAGANQPQHF
cdr3_nt: TGTGCCAGCAGTGGCGCAGGGGCGAATCAGCCCCAGCATTTT

v_call: TRBV12-3/TRBV12-4
d_call: TRBD1
j_call: TRBJ2-3
clone_size: few
cdr3_aa: CATQNGQGIVDTQYF
cdr3_nt: TGTGCCACCCAAAATGGACAGGGGATAGTGGATACGCAGTATTTT

v_call: TRBV19
d_call: TRBD2
j_call: TRBJ2-3
clone_size: few
cdr3_aa: CASSTGTSGSIDTQYF
cdr3_nt: TGTGCCAGTAGTACCGGGACTAGCGGGAGTATAGATACGCAGTATTTT

v_call: TRBV5-1
d_call: .
j_call: TRBJ2-3
clone_size: .
cdr3_aa: CASSLAGRVGTYTQYF
cdr3_nt: TGCGCCAGCAGCTTGGCGGGCAGGGTGGGCACATATACGCAGTATTTT

v_call: TRBV3-1
d_call: .
j_call: TRBJ2-1
clone_size: .
cdr3_aa: CASRRRDEQFF
cdr3_nt: TGTGCCAGCAGGAGGCGGGATGAGCAGTTCTTC

v_call: TRBV5-5
d_call: .
j_call: TRBJ2-1
clone_size: .
cdr3_aa: CASSLEGSASSYNEQFF
cdr3_nt: TGTGCCAGCAGCTTGGAGGGTAGCGCGAGCTCCTACAATGAGCAGTTCTTC

v_call: TRBV5-6
d_call: TRBD1
j_call: TRBJ2-7
clone_size: .
cdr3_aa: CASSWRTGPYEQYF
cdr3_nt: TGTGCCAGCAGCTGGAGGACAGGGCCCTACGAGCAGTACTTC

v_call: TRBV4-3
d_call: TRBD2
j_call: TRBJ2-1
clone_size: .
cdr3_aa: CASSQFSGSSYNEQFF
cdr3_nt: TGCGCCAGCAGCCAATTTAGCGGGAGCTCCTACAATGAGCAGTTCTTC

v_call: TRBV27
d_call: TRBD2
j_call: TRBJ2-7
clone_size: few
cdr3_aa: CASSPSGESYEQYF
cdr3_nt: TGTGCCAGCAGCCCTAGCGGAGAGTCCTACGAGCAGTACTTC

v_call: TRBV6-5
d_call: .
j_call: TRBJ1-2
clone_size: .
cdr3_aa: CASSYGLEGDGYTF
cdr3_nt: TGTGCCAGCAGTTACGGGCTGGAAGGGGATGGCTACACCTTC

v_call: TRBV30
d_call: .
j_call: TRBJ2-2
clone_size: few
cdr3_aa: CAWFGFPGELFF
cdr3_nt: TGTGCCTGGTTTGGGTTCCCCGGGGAGCTGTTTTTT

v_call: TRBV5-1
d_call: TRBD1
j_call: TRBJ2-1
clone_size: few
cdr3_aa: CASSLGGQSDEQFF
cdr3_nt: TGCGCCAGCAGCTTAGGGGGACAGTCAGATGAGCAGTTCTTC

v_call: TRBV3-1
d_call: .
j_call: TRBJ2-5
clone_size: few
cdr3_aa: CASSSRRDFQETQYF
cdr3_nt: TGTGCCAGCAGCTCCCGACGGGACTTTCAAGAGACCCAGTACTTC

v_call: TRBV9
d_call: .
j_call: TRBJ2-2
clone_size: .
cdr3_aa: CASTGTLYTGELFF
cdr3_nt: TGTGCCAGCACCGGGACCTTGTACACCGGGGAGCTGTTTTTT

v_call: TRBV6-1
d_call: .
j_call: TRBJ2-2
clone_size: few
cdr3_aa: CASRTLSGYTGELFF
cdr3_nt: TGTGCCAGCAGGACCCTTAGCGGTTACACCGGGGAGCTGTTTTTT

v_call: TRBV14
d_call: TRBD2
j_call: TRBJ2-3
clone_size: few
cdr3_aa: CASSQVLAGVDTQYF
cdr3_nt: TGTGCCAGCAGCCAAGTACTAGCGGGGGTAGATACGCAGTATTTT

v_call: TRBV7-9
d_call: .
j_call: TRBJ2-1
clone_size: .
cdr3_aa: CASSLSGWPQQFF
cdr3_nt: TGTGCCAGCAGCTTAAGCGGTTGGCCGCAGCAGTTCTTC

v_call: TRBV24-1
d_call: TRBD1
j_call: TRBJ1-2
clone_size: .
cdr3_aa: CATSDSDRVADGYTF
cdr3_nt: TGTGCCACCAGTGATTCCGACAGGGTCGCCGATGGCTACACCTTC

v_call: TRBV10-2
d_call: .
j_call: TRBJ2-7
clone_size: few
cdr3_aa: CASSDHGSSYEQYF
cdr3_nt: TGCGCCAGCAGTGATCACGGCTCCTCCTACGAGCAGTACTTC

v_call: TRBV4-2
d_call: .
j_call: TRBJ2-2
clone_size: .
cdr3_aa: CASSQEGGANTGELFF
cdr3_nt: TGTGCCAGCAGCCAAGAAGGGGGGGCGAACACCGGGGAGCTGTTTTTT

v_call: TRBV9
d_call: TRBD1
j_call: TRBJ1-2
clone_size: few
cdr3_aa: CASSASGQVFNYGYTF
cdr3_nt: TGTGCCAGCAGCGCTTCGGGACAGGTCTTTAACTATGGCTACACCTTC

v_call: TRBV28
d_call: .
j_call: TRBJ2-1
clone_size: .
cdr3_aa: CASSLSKSWSFYNEQFF
cdr3_nt: TGTGCCAGCAGTTTGTCCAAGTCGTGGAGCTTCTACAATGAGCAGTTCTTC

v_call: TRBV4-3
d_call: .
j_call: TRBJ2-6
clone_size: few
cdr3_aa: CASSYLDGKSSGANVLTF
cdr3_nt: TGCGCCAGCAGCTACTTGGACGGCAAGAGCTCTGGGGCCAACGTCCTGACTTTC

v_call: TRBV4-1
d_call: .
j_call: TRBJ1-5
clone_size: .
cdr3_aa: CASSQEGRGGNQPQHF
cdr3_nt: TGCGCCAGCAGCCAAGAGGGCAGGGGTGGCAATCAGCCCCAGCATTTT

v_call: TRBV7-3
d_call: TRBD2
j_call: TRBJ2-3
clone_size: .
cdr3_aa: CASSLGTSVSQYF
cdr3_nt: TGTGCCAGCAGCTTGGGGACTAGCGTGTCGCAGTATTTT

v_call: TRBV4-1
d_call: TRBD2
j_call: TRBJ2-3
clone_size: .
cdr3_aa: CASKAGGGDTQYF
cdr3_nt: TGCGCCAGCAAAGCGGGAGGCGGAGATACGCAGTATTTT

v_call: TRBV27
d_call: .
j_call: TRBJ2-3
clone_size: few
cdr3_aa: CASSFGHTDTQYF
cdr3_nt: TGTGCCAGCAGTTTTGGGCACACAGATACGCAGTATTTT

v_call: TRBV7-2
d_call: .
j_call: TRBJ2-5
clone_size: many
cdr3_aa: CASSSTNTGMETQYF
cdr3_nt: TGTGCCAGCAGCTCGACTAACACAGGGATGGAGACCCAGTACTTC

v_call: TRBV4-3
d_call: TRBD1
j_call: TRBJ1-4
clone_size: few
cdr3_aa: CASSQEEGGASYANEKLFF
cdr3_nt: TGCGCCAGCAGCCAAGAGGAAGGGGGCGCGAGTTACGCTAATGAAAAACTGTTTTTT

v_call: TRBV4-2
d_call: .
j_call: TRBJ2-2
clone_size: .
cdr3_aa: CASSQEVGGGTGELFF
cdr3_nt: TGTGCCAGCAGCCAAGAGGTCGGAGGTGGTACCGGGGAGCTGTTTTTT

v_call: TRBV4-2
d_call: .
j_call: TRBJ1-4
clone_size: many
cdr3_aa: CASSQGQSSNEKLFF
cdr3_nt: TGTGCCAGCAGCCAAGGTCAGAGCTCTAATGAAAAACTGTTTTTT

v_call: TRBV7-9
d_call: .
j_call: TRBJ2-2
clone_size: few
cdr3_aa: CASSPKTGGELFF
cdr3_nt: TGTGCCAGCAGCCCTAAGACAGGCGGGGAGCTGTTTTTT

v_call: TRBV18
d_call: .
j_call: TRBJ2-7
clone_size: .
cdr3_aa: CASSGTPHSYEQYF
cdr3_nt: TGTGCCAGCTCCGGAACCCCCCACAGCTACGAGCAGTACTTC

v_call: TRBV5-1
d_call: .
j_call: TRBJ1-2
clone_size: many
cdr3_aa: CASSFEGNYGYTF
cdr3_nt: TGCGCCAGCAGCTTTGAGGGGAACTATGGCTACACCTTC

v_call: TRBV7-2
d_call: TRBD2
j_call: TRBJ2-7
clone_size: .
cdr3_aa: CASSRIAGTRLYEQYF
cdr3_nt: TGTGCCAGCAGCAGGATAGCCGGGACTAGGCTGTACGAGCAGTACTTC

v_call: TRBV19
d_call: .
j_call: TRBJ2-1
clone_size: few
cdr3_aa: CASTPGTVNNEQFF
cdr3_nt: TGTGCCAGTACCCCTGGGACTGTGAACAATGAGCAGTTCTTC

v_call: TRBV12-3/TRBV12-4
d_call: TRBD2
j_call: TRBJ2-3
clone_size: many
cdr3_aa: CASSLAGTSGTDTQYF
cdr3_nt: TGTGCCAGCAGTTTAGCGGGGACTAGCGGCACAGATACGCAGTATTTT

v_call: TRBV12-3/TRBV12-4
d_call: .
j_call: TRBJ1-3
clone_size: .
cdr3_aa: CASRSPTRGNTIYF
cdr3_nt: TGTGCCAGCAGGTCACCCACCCGAGGAAACACCATATATTTT

v_call: TRBV10-3
d_call: .
j_call: TRBJ2-3
clone_size: .
cdr3_aa: CAISGGQVFSTDTQYF
cdr3_nt: TGTGCCATCAGCGGAGGACAAGTCTTTAGCACAGATACGCAGTATTTT

v_call: TRBV5-1
d_call: .
j_call: TRBJ1-1
clone_size: .
cdr3_aa: CASSTRPRDDAFF
cdr3_nt: TGCGCCAGCAGCACCCGCCCCAGGGATGACGCTTTCTTT